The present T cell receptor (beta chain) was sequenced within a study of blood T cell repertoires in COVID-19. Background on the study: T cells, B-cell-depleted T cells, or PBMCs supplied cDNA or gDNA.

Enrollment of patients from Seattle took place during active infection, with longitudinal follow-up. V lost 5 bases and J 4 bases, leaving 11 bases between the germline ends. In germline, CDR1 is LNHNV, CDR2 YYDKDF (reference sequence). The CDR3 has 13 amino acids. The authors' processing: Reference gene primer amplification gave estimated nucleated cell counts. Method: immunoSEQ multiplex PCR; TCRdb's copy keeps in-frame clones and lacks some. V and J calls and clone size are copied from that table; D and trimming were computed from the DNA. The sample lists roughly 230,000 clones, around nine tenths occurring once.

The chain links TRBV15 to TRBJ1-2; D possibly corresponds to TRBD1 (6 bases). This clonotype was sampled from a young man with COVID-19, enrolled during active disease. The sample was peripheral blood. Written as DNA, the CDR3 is TGTGCCACCAGCCCAGGGGAGGGCTATGGCTACACCTTC. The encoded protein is CATSPGEGYGYTF. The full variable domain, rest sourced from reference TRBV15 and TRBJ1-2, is DAMVIQNPRYQVTQFGKPVTLSCSQTLNHNVMYWYQQKSSQAPKLLFHYYDKDFNNEADTPDNFQSRRPNTSFCFLDIRSPGLGDTAMYLCATSPGEGYGYTFGSGTRLTVV.